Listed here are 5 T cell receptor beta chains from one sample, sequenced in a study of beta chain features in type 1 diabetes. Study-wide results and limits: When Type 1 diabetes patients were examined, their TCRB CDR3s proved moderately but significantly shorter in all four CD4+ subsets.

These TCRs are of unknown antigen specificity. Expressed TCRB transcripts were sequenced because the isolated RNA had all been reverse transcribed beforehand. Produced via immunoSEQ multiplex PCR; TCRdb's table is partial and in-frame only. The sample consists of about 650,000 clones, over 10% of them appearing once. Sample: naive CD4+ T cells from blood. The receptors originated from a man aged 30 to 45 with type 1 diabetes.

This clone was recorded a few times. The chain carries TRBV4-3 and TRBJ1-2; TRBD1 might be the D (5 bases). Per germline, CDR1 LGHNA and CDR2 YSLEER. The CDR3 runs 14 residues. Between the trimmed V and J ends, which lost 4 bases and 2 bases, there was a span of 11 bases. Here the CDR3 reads CASSRDGENYGYTF. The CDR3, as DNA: TGCGCCAGCAGCCGGGACGGAGAAAACTATGGCTACACCTTC.

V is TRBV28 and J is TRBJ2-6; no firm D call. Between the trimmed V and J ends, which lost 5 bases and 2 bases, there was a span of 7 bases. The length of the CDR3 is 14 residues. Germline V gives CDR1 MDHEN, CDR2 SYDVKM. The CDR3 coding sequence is TGTGCCAGCAGTGACACTGCTGGGGCCAACGTCCTGACTTTC. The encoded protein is CASSDTAGANVLTF. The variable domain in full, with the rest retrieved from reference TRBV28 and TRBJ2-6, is DVKVTQSSRYLVKRTGEKVFLECVQDMDHENMFWYRQDPGLGLRLIYFSYDVKMKEKGDIPEGYSVSREKKERFSLILESASTNQTSMYLCASSDTAGANVLTFGAGSRLTVL.

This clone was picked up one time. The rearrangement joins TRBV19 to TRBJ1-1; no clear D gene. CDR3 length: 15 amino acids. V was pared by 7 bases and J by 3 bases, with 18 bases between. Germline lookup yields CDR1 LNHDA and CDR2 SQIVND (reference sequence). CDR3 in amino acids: CASTLYPGGYTEAFF. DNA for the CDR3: TGTGCCAGTACCCTTTACCCGGGTGGATACACTGAAGCTTTCTTT.

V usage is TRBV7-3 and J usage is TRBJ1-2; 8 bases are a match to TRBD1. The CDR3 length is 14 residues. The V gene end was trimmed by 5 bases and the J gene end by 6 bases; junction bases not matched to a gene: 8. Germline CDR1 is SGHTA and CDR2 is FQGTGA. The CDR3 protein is CASSPGQGRDGYTF. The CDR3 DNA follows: TGTGCCAGCAGCCCAGGACAGGGTCGAGATGGCTACACCTTC.

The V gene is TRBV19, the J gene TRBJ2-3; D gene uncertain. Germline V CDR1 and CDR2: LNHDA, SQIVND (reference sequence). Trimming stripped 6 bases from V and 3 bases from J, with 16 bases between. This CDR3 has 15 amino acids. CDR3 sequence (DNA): TGTGCCAGTAGGCCCCCCGGGTTGGGGACAGATACGCAGTATTTT. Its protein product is CASRPPGLGTDTQYF.